This section outlines one T cell receptor beta chain sequence together with its context. Antigen: not known. The PCR made use of 60 Vbeta and 13 Jbeta primers. Method: immunoSEQ multiplex PCR; TCRdb's copy keeps in-frame clones and lacks some. The sample includes some 100,000 clones, about 80% of them seen just once. This record belongs to a study of cytomegalovirus exposure and HLA in healthy donors. At the level of the study: Inside one of the first data releases sat about 85 million unique TCRs taken from HLA-typed donors. General study results and limits: The study dropped some indistinguishable V segments, TRBV6-2 and TRBV6-3 among them. In a later analysis, HLA-C alleles had the fewest associated TCRs, DRB1 alleles the most. In a later analysis, donors in an Asian-associated ancestry cluster reportedly had fewer N-insertions in productive TCRs than the cohort mean.

Germline CDR1 reads SGHRS; CDR2 reads YFSETQ. V was clipped by 2 bases and J by 6 bases; unmatched bases: 6. The CDR3 covers 16 residues. The chain combines TRBV5-1 with TRBJ2-2; 11 bases map to TRBD2. The sample consisted of PBMCs. This TCR was recovered from a woman between 45 and 65 years old in good health and CMV-seropositive. The CDR3 protein is CASSLPTSGDPGELFF. The DNA of the CDR3 is TGCGCCAGCAGCTTACCGACTAGCGGGGACCCCGGGGAGCTGTTTTTT.